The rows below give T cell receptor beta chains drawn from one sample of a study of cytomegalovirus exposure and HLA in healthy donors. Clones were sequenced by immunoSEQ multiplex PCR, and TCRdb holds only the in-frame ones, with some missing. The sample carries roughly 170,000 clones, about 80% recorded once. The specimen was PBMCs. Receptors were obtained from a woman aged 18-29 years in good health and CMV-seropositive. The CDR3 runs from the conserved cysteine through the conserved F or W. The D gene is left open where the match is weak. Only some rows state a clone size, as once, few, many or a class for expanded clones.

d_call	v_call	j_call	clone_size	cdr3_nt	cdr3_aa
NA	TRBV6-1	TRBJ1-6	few	TGTGCCAGCAGGTCCGAACTAAATAATTCACCCCTCCACTTT	CASRSELNNSPLHF
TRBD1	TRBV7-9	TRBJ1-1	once	TGTGCCAGCAGCCTGGACAGGACTGAAGCTTTCTTT	CASSLDRTEAFF
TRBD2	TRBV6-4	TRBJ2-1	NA	TGTGCCAGCAGTGACTCCGCGGGGGACCACAATGAGCAGTTCTTC	CASSDSAGDHNEQFF
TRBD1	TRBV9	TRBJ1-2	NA	TGTGCCAGCAGCGTAGGGGGACAGCCTGCTGGCTACACCTTC	CASSVGGQPAGYTF
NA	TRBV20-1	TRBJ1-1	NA	TGCAGTGCTAGTACGGGACAAAAAGCTTTCTTT	CSASTGQKAFF
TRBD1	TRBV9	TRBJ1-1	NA	TGTGCCAGCAGCGTAGGACAGGGTGGAATAGGAGGGAACACTGAAGCTTTCTTT	CASSVGQGGIGGNTEAFF
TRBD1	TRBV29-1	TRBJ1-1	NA	TGCAGCGTCCGACAGGGAGGCGCTGAAGCTTTCTTT	CSVRQGGAEAFF
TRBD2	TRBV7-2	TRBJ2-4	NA	TGTGCCAGCAGCATCACTAGCGCATCACTAGCCAAAAACATTCAGTACTTC	CASSITSASLAKNIQYF
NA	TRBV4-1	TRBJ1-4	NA	TGCGCCAGCAGCCAAGATTCGGGACAAGTGAATAAACTGTTTTTT	CASSQDSGQVNKLFF
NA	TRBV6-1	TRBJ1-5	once	TGTGCCAGCAGTGGGACAGGCAATCAGCCCCAGCATTTT	CASSGTGNQPQHF
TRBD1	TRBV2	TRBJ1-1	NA	TGTGCCAGCAGGGACACAGGGGGCGGGCTGAACACTGAAGCTTTCTTT	CASRDTGGGLNTEAFF
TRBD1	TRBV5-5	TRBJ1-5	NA	TGTGCCAGCAGCCAGACCCTGACAGGGGGCAATCAGCCCCAGCATTTT	CASSQTLTGGNQPQHF
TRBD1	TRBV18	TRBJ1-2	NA	TGTGCCAGCTCACCGGGACAGGCATATGGCTACACCTTC	CASSPGQAYGYTF
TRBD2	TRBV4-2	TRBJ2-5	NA	TGTGCCAGCAGCTACCTCAGCGGGGGGGCTGGGGAGACCCAGTACTTC	CASSYLSGGAGETQYF
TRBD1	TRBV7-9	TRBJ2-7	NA	TGTGCCAGCAGAAGTCGACAGGGGGCGGTGTACGAGCAGTACTTC	CASRSRQGAVYEQYF
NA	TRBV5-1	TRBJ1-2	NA	TGCGCCAGCAGCTTCGCCCCAGGGTCTGTCGACTATGGCTACACCTTC	CASSFAPGSVDYGYTF
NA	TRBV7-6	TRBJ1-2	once	TGTGCCAGCAGGTCAACTCACAGGGCTAACTATGGCTACACCTTC	CASRSTHRANYGYTF
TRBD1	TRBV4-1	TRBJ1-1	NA	TGCGCCAGCAGCCAAGATCCTTCCGGGACAGGGATCCCTGAAGCTTTCTTT	CASSQDPSGTGIPEAFF
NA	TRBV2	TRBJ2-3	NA	TGTGCCAGCAGTGTCTGGCGGCCTAGCACAGATACGCAGTATTTT	CASSVWRPSTDTQYF
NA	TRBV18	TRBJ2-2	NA	TGTGCCAGCTCACCACTCACGAACACCGGGGAGCTGTTTTTT	CASSPLTNTGELFF
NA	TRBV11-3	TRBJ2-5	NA	TGTGCCAGCAGCTTAGGAGGGAGTGGAACCGGAGAGACCCAGTACTTC	CASSLGGSGTGETQYF
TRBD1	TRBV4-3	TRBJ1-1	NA	TGCGCCAGCAGCCAGCTCCGGGACAGATATGATGAAGCTTTCTTT	CASSQLRDRYDEAFF
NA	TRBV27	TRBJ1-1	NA	TGTGCCAGCAGTTTGACACCTAACACTGAAGCTTTCTTT	CASSLTPNTEAFF
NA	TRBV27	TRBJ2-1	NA	TGTGCCAGCAGTACCCGGGTTAAGCAGTTCTTC	CASSTRVKQFF
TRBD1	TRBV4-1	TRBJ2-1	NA	TGCGCCAGCAGCCAAGCCGACCCGGGACAGGGGTACAATGAGCAGTTCTTC	CASSQADPGQGYNEQFF
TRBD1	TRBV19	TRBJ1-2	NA	TGTGCCAGCAAGACAGGGAACTATGGCTACACCTTC	CASKTGNYGYTF
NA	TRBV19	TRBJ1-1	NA	TGTGCCAGTAGTATTAACAGGGACACTGAAGCTTTCTTT	CASSINRDTEAFF
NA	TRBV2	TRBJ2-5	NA	TGTGCCAGCAGTGGGGTAGCCGGGATGGGCCAAGAGACCCAGTACTTC	CASSGVAGMGQETQYF
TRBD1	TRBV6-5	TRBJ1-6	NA	TGTGCCAGCAGTTACTTTGGACAGGGGAACTCACCCCTCCACTTT	CASSYFGQGNSPLHF